This T cell receptor (beta chain) was found in a study of CD8 T cells in Susac syndrome. General study results and limits: The study recognized that its TCR sequencing and HLA analysis covered a relatively small number of individuals.

A word on this clonotype: Antigen specificity is unknown.

Random hexamers were used to reverse transcribe the RNA input (roughly 0.5 to 1 ug). TCRdb independently ran MiXCR on the immunoSEQ multiplex PCR reads; one entry per CDR3 protein. The sample has roughly 140,000 distinct CDR3 sequences; 95% are singletons. Trimming left V 3 bases short and J 6 bases short, with 8 bases between. The CDR3 contains 13 residues. CDR1 and CDR2 (germline): LGHDT, YNNKEL (reference sequence). Bulk CD8+ and CD4+ cells came from magnetic negative isolation; CD8+ TEMRA by FACS. This sequence was found in a human donor with multiple sclerosis. The sample was CD8+ T cells from PBMCs. V usage is TRBV3-1 and J usage is TRBJ2-2; maybe TRBD1 (5 bases). The CDR3 DNA reads as TGTGCCAGCAGCCACAGGGTCGCCGGGGAGCTGTTTTTT. This encodes CASSHRVAGELFF.